The clone carrying this T cell receptor (beta chain) was seen a handful of times. What it recognizes is unknown. The data stem from a study of graft-versus-host responses after intestinal transplantation. Sequenced by immunoSEQ multiplex PCR; TCRdb stores in-frame clones only, minus some. The sample contains 90,000 to 150,000 clones, approximately 95% of which appear only once. The material sequenced was unstimulated CD4+ T cells sorted from spleen or lymph node cells, taken before intestinal transplant. The sequence was obtained from a human donor who received an intestinal transplant.

CDR3 in DNA: TGCGCCAGCCGGGACGCGAACACCGGGGAGCTGTTTTTT. This gives the protein CASRDANTGELFF. V gene TRBV10-1 combines with J gene TRBJ2-2; D possibly uses TRBD1 or TRBD2 (5 bases each). CDR1 is WNHNN, CDR2 SYGVQD, per germline (reference sequence). This CDR3 has 13 residues. V was trimmed by 8 bases and J by 0 bases, leaving 7 bases between them.